These 22 T cell receptor beta chains share one sample of origin, sequenced in a study of shared clonotypes between healthy human individuals. The data were produced by immunoSEQ multiplex PCR, yet TCRdb's version contains in-frame clones alone and is incomplete. The data show approximately 340,000 clones, less than 75% seen once. The material sequenced was memory CD4+ T cells sorted from blood. Subset defined: CD45RA-negative fraction. The receptors stem from a young man in good health.

The V and J genes are TRBV6-9 and TRBJ1-2, with D possibly TRBD1 on 5 matching bases. The V end lost 7 bases, the J end lost 3 bases, and 21 bases lay between the germline ends. This CDR3 spans 16 amino acids. Germline lookup yields CDR1 MNHGY and CDR2 SVAAGI. The CDR3 reads CASIIWQGPFYYGYTF. For the CDR3, the DNA is TGTGCCAGCATTATTTGGCAGGGCCCCTTTTACTATGGCTACACCTTC.

The gene calls are TRBV28 and TRBJ1-1; tentative D call: TRBD1 (6 bases). The V gene's germline CDR1 is MDHEN and CDR2 SYDVKM. The V end lost 1 base, the J end lost 7 bases, and 16 bases lay between the germline ends. CDR3 length equals 15 residues. CDR3 amino acids: CASSLFRGQRGEAFF. CDR3 DNA: TGTGCCAGCAGTTTATTTCGGGGGCAACGGGGTGAAGCTTTCTTT.

The chain combines TRBV10-1 with TRBJ2-7; no definite D call. Trimming left V 0 bases short and J 5 bases short, with 11 bases between. The germline gives CDR1 WNHNN, CDR2 SYGVQD (reference sequence). The CDR3 sequence is 14 residues long. CDR3 nucleotide sequence: TGCGCCAGCAGTGAGTCGGTTGGTATCCACGAGCAGTACTTC. Amino acid sequence: CASSESVGIHEQYF.

The chain combines TRBV7-9 with TRBJ1-1; D possibly corresponds to TRBD1 (5 bases). V was clipped by 0 bases and J by 8 bases, with 16 bases between them. Germline V CDR1 and CDR2: SEHNR, FQNEAQ (reference sequence). This CDR3 is built from 15 residues. CDR3 sequence reads: CASSLADSFGSEAFF. The CDR3 nucleotides are TGTGCCAGCAGCTTAGCCGACAGTTTCGGTTCCGAAGCTTTCTTT.

This chain connects TRBV2 to TRBJ2-7; 7 nucleotides line up with TRBD2. CDR1 and CDR2 (germline): SNHLY, FYNNEI. With 10 bases clipped from V and 3 bases from J, the junction kept 9 bases outside the gene matches. This CDR3 contains 13 residues. The CDR3 region is CAIRLAEDYEQYF. In DNA, the CDR3 is TGTGCCATCAGACTAGCAGAAGACTACGAGCAGTACTTC.

This chain links TRBV28 with TRBJ2-3; D tentatively fits TRBD1 or TRBD2 (6 bases each). Germline CDR1 and CDR2: MDHEN and SYDVKM. The length of the CDR3 is 17 residues. V lost 7 bases to trimming and J lost 1 base, with 21 bases between them. The CDR3 is CASTNPWGAVGTDTQYF. DNA of the CDR3: TGTGCCAGCACCAACCCGTGGGGGGCTGTGGGCACAGATACGCAGTATTTT.

This chain uses TRBV5-6 with TRBJ2-7; no clear D gene. CDR3 length equals 14 residues. Trimming took 0 bases from V and 2 from J, leaving 9 bases between them. Germline V gene data show CDR1 as SGHDT and CDR2 as YYEEEE. The CDR3 DNA follows: TGTGCCAGCAGCTTGGACCCAGCTACCTACGAGCAGTACTTC. This gives the protein CASSLDPATYEQYF.

The chain uses TRBV2 and TRBJ1-1; D unresolved. V lost 4 bases, J lost 4 bases, and 7 bases lay in between. The CDR3 is 12 amino acids. Germline values: CDR1 SNHLY, CDR2 FYNNEI. The CDR3 protein is CASSVDGTEAFF. The CDR3 DNA is TGTGCCAGCAGTGTTGACGGCACTGAAGCTTTCTTT.

This clone showed up just once. The gene calls are TRBV27 and TRBJ2-7, with TRBD1 matching 8 bases. CDR3 size: 14 residues. V trimming: 6 bases; J trimming: 3 bases; junction bases outside the gene matches: 7. The germline CDR1 and CDR2 sequences are MNHEY and SMNVEV (reference sequence). The CDR3 coding sequence is TGTGCCAGCAGCTTCTTAACAGGGGGCTACGAGCAGTACTTC. Translated: CASSFLTGGYEQYF.

The chain combines TRBV13 with TRBJ2-1; the match to TRBD2 covers 9 bases. This CDR3 is 16 amino acids long. Germline V gene data show CDR1 as PRHDT and CDR2 as FYEKMQ (reference sequence). The V segment lost 1 base and the J segment 6 bases; nucleotides outside the gene matches: 7. CDR3 residues: CASSLDRSGSGNEQFF. The CDR3 coding sequence is TGTGCCAGCAGCTTAGACCGTAGCGGGAGCGGCAATGAGCAGTTCTTC.

The gene calls are TRBV18 and TRBJ2-7; D may be TRBD1 (6 bases). Trimming cost V 3 bases and J 3 bases, with 9 bases left between them. Germline lookup yields CDR1 KGHSH and CDR2 LQKENI. CDR3 length: 13 amino acids. CDR3 sequence (DNA): TGTGCCAGCTCACCGATAGGGGGCTACGAGCAGTACTTC. Translating it yields CASSPIGGYEQYF.

This clone appeared a single time. The chain combines TRBV19 with TRBJ2-5, with TRBD2 as a possible D gene (6 bases). Trimming took off 3 bases at V and 2 bases at J, with 13 bases between the two ends. Germline V gene data show CDR1 as LNHDA and CDR2 as SQIVND (reference sequence). The CDR3 extends over 15 amino acids. CDR3 DNA: TGTGCCAGTAGTATCCCCGGCGGGGCACAAGAGACCCAGTACTTC. Protein product: CASSIPGGAQETQYF.

This chain links TRBV6-4 with TRBJ2-6; D ambiguous. The CDR3 runs to 14 residues. CDR1 is MRHNA and CDR2 is SNTAGT in the germline V gene. With 3 bases removed from V and 2 bases from J, the gap between germline ends came to 5 bases. CDR3 loop: CASSERAGANVLTF. As DNA, the CDR3 is TGTGCCAGCAGTGAAAGGGCTGGGGCCAACGTCCTGACTTTC.

This clone was picked up a small number of times. V gene TRBV6-5 combines with J gene TRBJ2-7, with 10 positions matching TRBD1. The germline gives CDR1 MNHEY, CDR2 SVGAGI. V was pared by 0 bases and J by 5 bases, with 7 bases of the junction left unmatched. This CDR3 has 16 amino acids. In DNA, the CDR3 is TGTGCCAGCAGTTACTCGTTCGGGACAGGGGCTAACGAGCAGTACTTC. Amino acids: CASSYSFGTGANEQYF.

The chain links TRBV11-1 to TRBJ2-7, with TRBD1 as a possible D gene (6 bases). V dropped 1 base and J dropped 1 base, with 14 bases sitting between them. The V gene's germline CDR1 is SGHAT and CDR2 FQDESV (reference sequence). This CDR3 comprises 16 residues. The CDR3 loop reads CASSLEAGTLSYEQYF. The DNA for the CDR3 is TGTGCCAGCAGCTTAGAAGCCGGGACATTGTCCTACGAGCAGTACTTC.

This clone was seen repeatedly, ten times or more. The rearrangement uses TRBV2 and TRBJ2-1, with TRBD2 matching over 11 bases. From germline, CDR1 is SNHLY and CDR2 FYNNEI. The CDR3 covers 15 residues. V lost 5 bases to trimming and J lost 8 bases; unmatched junction nucleotides: 8. CDR3 in DNA: TGTGCCAGCAGTACTAGCGGGAGAAGGTCGTATGAGCAGTTCTTC. This gives the protein CASSTSGRRSYEQFF.

This clone was recorded once. The V call is TRBV11-3, the J call TRBJ2-5; 8 positions match TRBD2. The germline CDR1 and CDR2 sequences are SGHNT and YENEEA. V shed 1 base, J shed 5 bases, and the junction held 6 bases outside the gene matches. This CDR3 comprises 15 residues. CDR3 loop: CASSLAASGFETQYF. The CDR3 bases are TGTGCCAGCAGCTTAGCAGCTAGCGGGTTCGAGACCCAGTACTTC.

There are a few counts of this clone. The rearrangement links TRBV18 to TRBJ1-1, with 9 positions matching TRBD1. This CDR3 has 17 residues. The V gene end was trimmed by 3 bases and the J gene end by 1 base; junction bases not matched to a gene: 9. Germline V gives CDR1 KGHSH, CDR2 LQKENI. The CDR3 bases are TGTGCCAGCTCACCGAAAGCACGGGACAGGGCGAACACTGAAGCTTTCTTT. Encoded protein: CASSPKARDRANTEAFF.

This chain links TRBV9 with TRBJ2-3; TRBD2 is a possible D gene (6 bases). The CDR3 sequence is 14 residues long. The germline V and J ends were trimmed by 2 bases and 5 bases, with 12 bases remaining between them. Germline-derived CDR1 and CDR2 are SGDLS and YYNGEE. Here the CDR3 DNA reads TGTGCCAGCAGCGTCCGCTTGGGGGGAGATACGCAGTATTTT. It specifies CASSVRLGGDTQYF.

This sequence joins TRBV12-5 and TRBJ2-1; possible D gene TRBD2, 5 bases. CDR1 and CDR2 from the germline V gene are LGHNT and FRNRAP. V was cut by 6 bases and J by 10 bases, with 16 bases left in between. This CDR3 has 13 amino acids. The CDR3 is CASGTDWSGEQFF. The CDR3 DNA reads as TGTGCTAGTGGCACGGACTGGTCGGGAGAGCAGTTCTTC.

The J gene is TRBJ2-3, the V gene TRBV6-1; TRBD2 aligns across 7 bases. This CDR3 comprises 16 residues. Trimming at V came to 2 bases and at J to 3 bases, leaving 8 bases not matched to a gene. Germline V lookup: CDR1 MNHNS, CDR2 SASEGT. The CDR3 DNA reads as TGTGCCAGCAGTGAACTCAGCTACGGGGGGACAGATACGCAGTATTTT. It specifies CASSELSYGGTDTQYF.

This chain connects TRBV6-1 to TRBJ1-5; TRBD1 matches 8 bases. The CDR3 is 18 amino acids. Per the germline V gene, CDR1 is MNHNS and CDR2 is SASEGT. Trimming at V came to 4 bases and at J to 0 bases, leaving 11 bases not matched to a gene. CDR3 sequence reads: CASSVGQGGGTSNQPQHF. DNA of the CDR3: TGTGCCAGCAGTGTTGGACAGGGTGGGGGTACTAGCAATCAGCCCCAGCATTTT.